These T cell receptor beta chains were read from a single sample in a study of T cell repertoires in cytomegalovirus infection. Each CDR3 protein gets one entry after TCRdb re-called the reads with MiXCR. The sample lists 65,000 to 95,000 distinct CDR3 sequences, 3.7% seen once, with about 4.6% in the top ten. Input material: PBMCs. Receptors were obtained from a human donor in good health (CMV status not recorded). Some clones in this sample may be carry-over from other donors' samples. Both conserved end residues are part of each CDR3. D genes are given only for firm matches.

CDR3	D	J	V
CASNDQGLTYNEQFF	-	TRBJ2-1	TRBV12-3/TRBV12-4
CASSPDSQAYEQYF	-	TRBJ2-7	TRBV18
CASTNSGSGANVLTF	-	TRBJ2-6	TRBV7-2
CSVVARGSQETQYF	TRBD1	TRBJ2-5	TRBV29-1
CASRGDAYNEQFF	TRBD2	TRBJ2-1	TRBV19
CATRPGQGLNTEAFF	TRBD1	TRBJ1-1	TRBV7-3
CASSLAGVFGNTIYF	-	TRBJ1-3	TRBV7-2
CASESGYGYTF	-	TRBJ1-2	TRBV7-9
CATSDSSRDGSPLHF	-	TRBJ1-6	TRBV24-1
CSASYVEKLFF	-	TRBJ1-4	TRBV20-1
CASSKQGASDEKLFF	TRBD1	TRBJ1-4	TRBV19
CASSLTWAGEEIQYF	TRBD2	TRBJ2-5	TRBV28
CASTKGANTEAFF	TRBD1	TRBJ1-1	TRBV6-1
CASSFPRGLSYEQYF	-	TRBJ2-7	TRBV7-4
CASSPTGDGHEQFF	-	TRBJ2-1	TRBV6-2/TRBV6-3
CASRNTGMHYGYTF	-	TRBJ1-2	TRBV5-5
CASSIGPGQQETQYF	TRBD1	TRBJ2-5	TRBV7-2
CASSFGGQYYGYTF	-	TRBJ1-2	TRBV7-2
CSARDQGVWKNIQYF	TRBD1	TRBJ2-4	TRBV20-1
CASRPPGRGEKLFF	-	TRBJ1-4	TRBV12-3/TRBV12-4
CASSIAAVYTDTQDF	-	TRBJ2-3	TRBV28
CASSLVAGNYGYTF	-	TRBJ1-2	TRBV7-9